The T cell receptor beta chain under discussion was sequenced for a study of T cells in Graves' hyperthyroidism and ophthalmopathy. The V gene end was trimmed by 4 bases and the J gene end by 2 bases; junction bases not matched to a gene: 12. The germline gives CDR1 KGHSH, CDR2 LQKENI. The length of the CDR3 is 18 residues. Hyperthyroidism patients were newly diagnosed, had disease duration under 2 months, and were aged 18 to 65 years. Based on clinical symptoms, serum thyroxine and TRAb, thyroid ultrasound and orbital computed tomography, diagnoses were reached. This clonotype was recorded at least ten times. Its antigen is still unknown. Study-wide findings and caveats: The authors' 13 V-J model separated ophthalmopathy from stable hyperthyroidism.

Researchers took RNA transcripts and amplified the TCR beta CDR3 regions from them. TCR CDR3 underwent first-round RT-PCR with the HTBI primer set. Using its own MiXCR run on the multiplex PCR reads, TCRdb lists one record per CDR3 protein. This sample yields under 450,000 distinct CDR3 sequences, of which around 16% are seen a single time; around 7.7% belongs to the top ten. Input material: blood. The clonotype comes from a woman between 18 and 30 years old with Graves' hyperthyroidism. The V gene is TRBV18, the J gene TRBJ2-5; 11 bases align to TRBD2. The CDR3 DNA reads as TGTGCCAGCTCACGTCAGCTAGCGGGAGGAAAAGATCAAGAGACCCAGTACTTC. Translation gives CASSRQLAGGKDQETQYF. Together with reference TRBV18 and TRBJ2-5, the CDR3 gives the full variable domain: NAGVMQNPRHLVRRRGQEARLRCSPMKGHSHVYWYRQLPEEGLKFMVYLQKENIIDESGMPKERFSAEFPKEGPSILRIQQVVRGDSAAYFCASSRQLAGGKDQETQYFGPGTRLLVL.